This TCR beta chain was identified during a study of T cells expressing NK-cell markers. To note about this clonotype: Its target is unknown.

The CDR3 covers 14 residues. TCRdb reprocessed the 5' RACE reads and stores each CDR3 protein as one record, lacking DNA. The sample table sets out around 550,000 distinct CDR3 sequences. Study observations and caveats: A range of about 1.0-8% of CD8+ T cells consisted of dominant NKG2C+ clonotypes in six donors.

The sequence derives from a man aged 18-30 years in good health. This chain connects TRBV12-3 or TRBV12-4 to TRBJ2-7; TCRdb designates TRBD1, a call that cannot be tested without DNA. Sequences were obtained from blood T cells: a sorted CD56 or NKG2C T cell subset, CD4+ or CD8+ T cells, or bulk PBMC T cells (not recorded which). CDR3: CASSRAGLAYEQYF.